The clone carrying this T cell receptor beta chain was seen only a few times. Its matching antigen is unknown. These data originate in a study of OX40 agonist ivuxolimab in advanced cancers. Turning to the study itself: Three patients got partial responses; one had hepatocellular carcinoma and two had cutaneous melanoma. Study-level results: Some patients who did not respond also had low normalized T-cell clonal expansion. CD4+ T cells averaged fewer expanded clones than CD8+ T cells.

Sequencing used immunoSEQ multiplex PCR; TCRdb keeps in-frame clones, though not all of them. The table includes 70,000 to 80,000 clones, roughly 90% detected once. Germline values: CDR1 LNHDA, CDR2 SQIVND (reference sequence). This CDR3 is 14 amino acids long. The V and J ends lost 6 bases and 5 bases, in that order; junction bases with no gene match: 6. The chain employs TRBV19 and TRBJ1-5; TRBD1 aligns across 8 bases. Specimen: CD4+ or CD8+ T cells sorted from blood, collected in a trial of the OX40 agonist ivuxolimab. The clonotype originates from an adult with an advanced solid tumor such as melanoma, head and neck, liver or kidney cancer. The CDR3: CASREDRVYQPQHF. CDR3 sequence (DNA): TGTGCCAGTAGGGAGGACAGGGTTTATCAGCCCCAGCATTTT.